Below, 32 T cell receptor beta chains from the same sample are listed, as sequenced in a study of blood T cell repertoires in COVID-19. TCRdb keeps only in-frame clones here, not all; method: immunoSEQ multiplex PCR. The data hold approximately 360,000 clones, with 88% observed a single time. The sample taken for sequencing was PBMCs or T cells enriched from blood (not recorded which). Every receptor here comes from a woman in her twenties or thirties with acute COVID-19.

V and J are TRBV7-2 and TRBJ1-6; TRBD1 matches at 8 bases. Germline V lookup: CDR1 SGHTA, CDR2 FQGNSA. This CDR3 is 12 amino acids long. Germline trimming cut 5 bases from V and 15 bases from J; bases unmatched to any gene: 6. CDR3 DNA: TGTGCCAGCAGCAAAGGACAGGGCCACCTCCACTTT. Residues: CASSKGQGHLHF.

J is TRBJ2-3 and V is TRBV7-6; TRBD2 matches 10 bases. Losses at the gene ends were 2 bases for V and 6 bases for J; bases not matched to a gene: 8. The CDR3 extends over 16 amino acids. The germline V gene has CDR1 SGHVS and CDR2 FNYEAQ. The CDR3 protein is CASSLTQRGGLDTQYF. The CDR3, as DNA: TGTGCCAGCAGCTTAACCCAGCGGGGGGGCCTGGATACGCAGTATTTT.

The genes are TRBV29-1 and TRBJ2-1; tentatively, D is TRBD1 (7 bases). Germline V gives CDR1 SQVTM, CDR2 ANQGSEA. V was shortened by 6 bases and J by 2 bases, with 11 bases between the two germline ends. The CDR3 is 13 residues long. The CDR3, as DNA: TGCAGCGTAGGAGGGACAGCCTACAATGAGCAGTTCTTC. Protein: CSVGGTAYNEQFF.

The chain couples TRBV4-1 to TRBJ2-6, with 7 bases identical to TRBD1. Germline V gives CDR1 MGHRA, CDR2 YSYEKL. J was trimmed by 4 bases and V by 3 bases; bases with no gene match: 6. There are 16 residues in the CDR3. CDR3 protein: CASSHTRQGGANVLTF. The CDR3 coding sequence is TGCGCCAGCAGCCACACCCGACAGGGCGGGGCCAACGTCCTGACTTTC.

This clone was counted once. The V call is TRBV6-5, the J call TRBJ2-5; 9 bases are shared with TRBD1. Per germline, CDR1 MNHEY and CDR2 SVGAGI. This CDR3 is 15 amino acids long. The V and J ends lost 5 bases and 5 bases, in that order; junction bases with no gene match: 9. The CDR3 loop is CASSLQTGGYETQYF. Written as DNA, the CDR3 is TGTGCCAGCAGTCTACAGACAGGGGGGTACGAGACCCAGTACTTC.

CDR3 protein: CASSPGTLNQPQHF. CDR3 DNA sequence: TGTGCCAGCAGCCCCGGGACACTCAATCAGCCCCAGCATTTT. The rearrangement links TRBV5-6 to TRBJ1-5; TRBD1 is a possible D gene (6 bases). V dropped 4 bases and J dropped 3 bases, with 11 bases sitting between them. The CDR3 sequence is 14 residues long. Per the germline V gene, CDR1 is SGHDT and CDR2 is YYEEEE.

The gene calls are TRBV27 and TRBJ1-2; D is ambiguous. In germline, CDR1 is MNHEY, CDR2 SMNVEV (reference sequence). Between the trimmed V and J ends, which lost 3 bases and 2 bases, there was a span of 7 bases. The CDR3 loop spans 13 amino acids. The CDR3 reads CASSFQQNYGYTF. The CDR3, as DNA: TGTGCCAGCAGTTTTCAACAGAACTATGGCTACACCTTC.

CDR3: CSVVWSSGANVLTF. In nucleotides, the CDR3 is TGCAGCGTTGTCTGGAGCTCTGGGGCCAACGTCCTGACTTTC. The chain recombines TRBV29-1 with TRBJ2-6, with D uncertain. Trimming took 4 bases from V and 0 from J, leaving 7 bases between them. Germline CDR1 and CDR2: SQVTM and ANQGSEA. This CDR3 is 14 amino acids long.

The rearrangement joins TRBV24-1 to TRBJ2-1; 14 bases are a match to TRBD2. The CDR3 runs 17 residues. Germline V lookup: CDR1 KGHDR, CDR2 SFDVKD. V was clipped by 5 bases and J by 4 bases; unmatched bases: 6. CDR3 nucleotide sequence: TGTGCCACCAGTGCCCCGGGGACTAGCGGGGGATACAATGAGCAGTTCTTC. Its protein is CATSAPGTSGGYNEQFF.

CDR3 protein: CASSSLQGTEAFF. In DNA, the CDR3 is TGTGCCAGCAGCTCCCTTCAGGGCACTGAAGCTTTCTTT. This sequence joins TRBV7-2 and TRBJ1-1; TRBD1 is a possible D gene (5 bases). Trimming removed 4 bases at V and 4 bases at J, with 10 bases between. The CDR3 contains 13 residues. Germline assignment: CDR1 SGHTA and CDR2 FQGNSA. Full variable domain (remainder filled in from reference TRBV7-2 and TRBJ1-1): GAGVSQSPSNKVTEKGKDVELRCDPISGHTALYWYRQSLGQGLEFLIYFQGNSAPDKSGLPSDRFSAERTGGSVSTLTIQRTQQEDSAVYLCASSSLQGTEAFFGQGTRLTVV.

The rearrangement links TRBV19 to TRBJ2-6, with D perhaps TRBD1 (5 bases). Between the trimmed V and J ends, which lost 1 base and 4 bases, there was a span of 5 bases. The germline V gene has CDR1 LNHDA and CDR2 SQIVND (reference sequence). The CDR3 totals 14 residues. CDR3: CASSIGQGANVLTF. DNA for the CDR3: TGTGCCAGTAGTATAGGACAGGGGGCCAACGTCCTGACTTTC.

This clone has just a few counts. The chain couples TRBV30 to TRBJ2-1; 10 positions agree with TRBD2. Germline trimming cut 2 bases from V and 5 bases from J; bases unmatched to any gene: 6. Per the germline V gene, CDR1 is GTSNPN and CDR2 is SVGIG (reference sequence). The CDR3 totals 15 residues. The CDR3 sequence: CAWSPVAGGHNEQFF. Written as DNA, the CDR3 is TGTGCCTGGAGTCCGGTAGCGGGGGGACACAATGAGCAGTTCTTC.

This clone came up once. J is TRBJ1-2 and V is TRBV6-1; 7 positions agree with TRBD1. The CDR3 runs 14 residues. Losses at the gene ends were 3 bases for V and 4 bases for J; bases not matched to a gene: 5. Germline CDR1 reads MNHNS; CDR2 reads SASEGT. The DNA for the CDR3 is TGTGCCAGCAGTGAGGGGACAGCCATCTATGGCTACACCTTC. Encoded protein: CASSEGTAIYGYTF.

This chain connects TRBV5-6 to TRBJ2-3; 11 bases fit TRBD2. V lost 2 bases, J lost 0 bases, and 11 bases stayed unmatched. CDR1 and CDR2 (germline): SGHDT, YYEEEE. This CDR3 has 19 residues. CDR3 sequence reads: CASSLERLAGPTSTDTQYF. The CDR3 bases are TGTGCCAGCAGCTTAGAACGACTAGCGGGACCCACTAGCACAGATACGCAGTATTTT.

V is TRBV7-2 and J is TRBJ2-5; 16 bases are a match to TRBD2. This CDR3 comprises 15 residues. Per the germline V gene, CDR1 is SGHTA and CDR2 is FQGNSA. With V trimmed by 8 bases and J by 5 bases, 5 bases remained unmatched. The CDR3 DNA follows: TGTGCCAGCGGGACTAGCGGGGGGGTCTGGGAGACCCAGTACTTC. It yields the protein CASGTSGGVWETQYF. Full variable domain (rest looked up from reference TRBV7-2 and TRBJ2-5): GAGVSQSPSNKVTEKGKDVELRCDPISGHTALYWYRQSLGQGLEFLIYFQGNSAPDKSGLPSDRFSAERTGGSVSTLTIQRTQQEDSAVYLCASGTSGGVWETQYFGPGTRLLVL.

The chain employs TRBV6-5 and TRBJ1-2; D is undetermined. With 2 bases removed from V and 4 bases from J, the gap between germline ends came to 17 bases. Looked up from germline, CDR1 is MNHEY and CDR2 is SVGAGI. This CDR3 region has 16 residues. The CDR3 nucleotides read TGTGCCAGCAGTTACGCCCCTGGAGAGGGAGTCTATGGCTACACCTTC. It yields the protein CASSYAPGEGVYGYTF.

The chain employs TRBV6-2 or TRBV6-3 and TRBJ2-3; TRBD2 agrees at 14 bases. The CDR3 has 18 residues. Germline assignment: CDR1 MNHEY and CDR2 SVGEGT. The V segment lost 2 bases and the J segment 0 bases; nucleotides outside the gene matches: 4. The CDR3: CASSYDGTSGGSTDTQYF. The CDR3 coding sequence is TGTGCCAGCAGTTACGATGGGACTAGCGGGGGAAGCACAGATACGCAGTATTTT.

This CDR3 reads CASSWGGGYTF. CDR3 coding DNA: TGTGCCAGCAGTTGGGGGGGCGGCTACACCTTC. The V and J genes are TRBV27 and TRBJ1-2, with a possible D match to TRBD1 (6 bases). Per the germline V gene, CDR1 is MNHEY and CDR2 is SMNVEV (reference sequence). This CDR3 spans 11 amino acids. V lost 4 bases, J lost 8 bases, and 8 bases lay in between.

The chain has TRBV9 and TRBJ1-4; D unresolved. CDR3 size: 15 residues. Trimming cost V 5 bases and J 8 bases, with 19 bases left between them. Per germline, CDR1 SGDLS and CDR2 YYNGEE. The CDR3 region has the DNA TGTGCCAGCAGGGCAAGGGTTCTAGGGAGGGAAAAACTGTTTTTT. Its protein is CASRARVLGREKLFF.

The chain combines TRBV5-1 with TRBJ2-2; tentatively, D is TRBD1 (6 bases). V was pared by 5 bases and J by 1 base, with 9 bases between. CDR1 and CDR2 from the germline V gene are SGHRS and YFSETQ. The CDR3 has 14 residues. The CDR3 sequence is CASRRTVNTGELFF. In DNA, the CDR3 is TGCGCCAGCAGGCGGACAGTGAACACCGGGGAGCTGTTTTTT.

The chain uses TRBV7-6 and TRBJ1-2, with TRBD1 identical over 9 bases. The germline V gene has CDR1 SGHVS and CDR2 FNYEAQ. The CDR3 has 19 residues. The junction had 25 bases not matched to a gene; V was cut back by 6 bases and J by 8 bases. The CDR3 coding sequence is TGTGCCAGCAGTTTATCGGGTCGGTCTTGGGACAGGGCAGAGAGCGGCTACACCTTC. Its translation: CASSLSGRSWDRAESGYTF.

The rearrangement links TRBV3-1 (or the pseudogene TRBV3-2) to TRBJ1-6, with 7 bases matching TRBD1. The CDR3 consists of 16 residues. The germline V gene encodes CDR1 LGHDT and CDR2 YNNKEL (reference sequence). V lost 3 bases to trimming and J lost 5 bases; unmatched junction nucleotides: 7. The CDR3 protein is CASSQEKGQHNSPLHF. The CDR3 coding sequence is TGTGCCAGCAGCCAGGAGAAGGGACAGCATAATTCACCCCTCCACTTT.

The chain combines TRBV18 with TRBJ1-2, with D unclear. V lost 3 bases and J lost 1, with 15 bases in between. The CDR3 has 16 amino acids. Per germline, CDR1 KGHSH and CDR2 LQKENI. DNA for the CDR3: TGTGCCAGCTCACCTACCTCCGGAGGAGTTAACTATGGCTACACCTTC. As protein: CASSPTSGGVNYGYTF.

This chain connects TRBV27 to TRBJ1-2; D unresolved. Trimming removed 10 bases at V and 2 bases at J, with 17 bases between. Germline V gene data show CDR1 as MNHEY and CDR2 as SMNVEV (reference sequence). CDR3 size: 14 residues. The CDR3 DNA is TGTGCCACTACCGATAGACCGGGGAACTATGGCTACACCTTC. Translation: CATTDRPGNYGYTF.

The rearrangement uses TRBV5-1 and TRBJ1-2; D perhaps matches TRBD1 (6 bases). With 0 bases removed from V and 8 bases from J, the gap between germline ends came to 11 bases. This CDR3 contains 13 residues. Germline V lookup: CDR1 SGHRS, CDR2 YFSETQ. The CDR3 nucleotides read TGCGCCAGCAGCTTGGCTGACAGGCCAGGCTACACCTTC. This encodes CASSLADRPGYTF.

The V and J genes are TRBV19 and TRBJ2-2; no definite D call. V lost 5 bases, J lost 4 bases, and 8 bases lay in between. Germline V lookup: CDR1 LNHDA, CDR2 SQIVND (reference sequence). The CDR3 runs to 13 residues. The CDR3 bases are TGTGCCAGTAGTCGACAATCCACCGGGGAGCTGTTTTTT. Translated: CASSRQSTGELFF.

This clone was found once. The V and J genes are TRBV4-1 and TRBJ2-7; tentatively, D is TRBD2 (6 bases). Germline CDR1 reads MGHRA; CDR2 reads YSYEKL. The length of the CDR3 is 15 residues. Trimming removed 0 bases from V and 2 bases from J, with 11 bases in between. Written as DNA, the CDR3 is TGCGCCAGCAGCCAAGATTGGGAGGAGACCTACGAGCAGTACTTC. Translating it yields CASSQDWEETYEQYF.

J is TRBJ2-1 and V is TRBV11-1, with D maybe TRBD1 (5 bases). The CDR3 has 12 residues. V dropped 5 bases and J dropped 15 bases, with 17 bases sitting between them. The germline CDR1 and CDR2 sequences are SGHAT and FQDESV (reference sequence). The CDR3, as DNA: TGTGCCAGCAGCCCAGGTGGGGCCTCCCGGTTCTTC. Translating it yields CASSPGGASRFF.

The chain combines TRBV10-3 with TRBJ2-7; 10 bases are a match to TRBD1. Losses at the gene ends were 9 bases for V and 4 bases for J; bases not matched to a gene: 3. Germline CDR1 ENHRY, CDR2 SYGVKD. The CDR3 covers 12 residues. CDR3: CAIRQGAYEQYF. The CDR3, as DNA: TGTGCCATAAGACAGGGGGCGTACGAGCAGTACTTC.

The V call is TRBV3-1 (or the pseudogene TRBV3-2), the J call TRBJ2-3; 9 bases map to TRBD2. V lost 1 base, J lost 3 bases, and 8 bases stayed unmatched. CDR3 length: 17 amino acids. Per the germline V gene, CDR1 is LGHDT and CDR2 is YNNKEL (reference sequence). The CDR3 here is CASSQVRAGGPTDTQYF. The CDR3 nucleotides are TGTGCCAGCAGCCAAGTTCGAGCGGGGGGCCCTACAGATACGCAGTATTTT.

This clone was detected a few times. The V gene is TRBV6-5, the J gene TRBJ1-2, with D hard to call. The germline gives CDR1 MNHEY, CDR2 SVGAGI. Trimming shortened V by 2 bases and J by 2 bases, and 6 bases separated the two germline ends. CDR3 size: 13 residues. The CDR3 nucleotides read TGTGCCAGCAGTTACGAGCCCAACTATGGCTACACCTTC. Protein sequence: CASSYEPNYGYTF.

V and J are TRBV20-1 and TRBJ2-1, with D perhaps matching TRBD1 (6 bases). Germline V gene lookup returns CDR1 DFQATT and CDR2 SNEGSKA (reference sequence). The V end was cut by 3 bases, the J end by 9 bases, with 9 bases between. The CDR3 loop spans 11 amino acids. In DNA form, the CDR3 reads TGCAGTGCTAGCAGGGGTGCTGAGCAGTTCTTC. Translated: CSASRGAEQFF.